Reported below is one TCR beta chain. Seattle researchers signed up patients amid active infection and tracked them longitudinally. The sample is drawn from a study of blood T cell repertoires in COVID-19. Study in general: Acute-phase and convalescent COVID-19 samples originated in the United States, Italy and Spain.

Per the study methods: Amplifying reference gene primers gave estimates of nucleated cell counts. Measured with immunoSEQ multiplex PCR; TCRdb has only the in-frame clones, and not every one. The D gene and trimming were derived from the DNA, and the V and J assignments and clone size from that table. The profile shows about 160,000 clones, around nine tenths of them singletons. The germline V and J ends were trimmed by 8 bases and 2 bases, with 18 bases remaining between them. The germline V gene has CDR1 WSHSY and CDR2 SAAADI. The CDR3 covers 15 residues. The origin of this receptor is a woman aged 70-85 years with COVID-19, enrolled during active disease. The V gene is TRBV10-2, the J gene TRBJ1-1; maybe TRBD1 (5 bases). What was sequenced was peripheral blood. The CDR3 coding sequence is TGCGCCAGCCGGGAGAGGGGAGGGGACAACACTGAAGCTTTCTTT. It is translated as CASRERGGDNTEAFF.